This entry lists 8 T cell receptor beta chains sequenced from one sample in a study of cytomegalovirus exposure and HLA in healthy donors. 60 Vbeta and 13 Jbeta primers were used in PCR. TCRdb keeps only in-frame clones here, not all; method: immunoSEQ multiplex PCR. The data contain around 150,000 clones, about four fifths of them singletons. Sequenced: PBMCs. The receptors here all came from a woman aged 40 to 50 in good health and CMV-seronegative.

This clone was recorded a few times. V gene TRBV5-6 combines with J gene TRBJ1-5; possibly TRBD1 for D (5 bases). The germline gives CDR1 SGHDT, CDR2 YYEEEE. Between the trimmed V and J ends, which lost 3 bases and 3 bases, there was a span of 13 bases. The CDR3 loop spans 15 amino acids. DNA of the CDR3: TGTGCCAGCAGCTCTATGGGGCTGAACAATCAGCCCCAGCATTTT. The encoded protein is CASSSMGLNNQPQHF.

This rearrangement joins TRBV5-1 to TRBJ1-1; TRBD1 is a possible D gene (5 bases). The V gene lost 4 bases and the J gene lost 6 bases, with 19 bases spanning the gap. The length of the CDR3 is 15 residues. CDR1 is SGHRS, CDR2 YFSETQ, per germline. CDR3: CASSGDDSLFAEAFF. CDR3 in DNA: TGCGCCAGCAGCGGAGACGACAGCCTATTTGCTGAAGCTTTCTTT. The full variable domain, its missing parts supplied by reference TRBV5-1 and TRBJ1-1, is KAGVTQTPRYLIKTRGQQVTLSCSPISGHRSVSWYQQTPGQGLQFLFEYFSETQRNKGNFPGRFSGRQFSNSRSEMNVSTLELGDSALYLCASSGDDSLFAEAFFGQGTRLTVV.

This clone was observed a few times. The V and J genes are TRBV6-5 and TRBJ1-6; D remains ambiguous. Germline values: CDR1 MNHEY, CDR2 SVGAGI. The CDR3 consists of 14 residues. With 0 bases removed from V and 5 bases from J, the gap between germline ends came to 5 bases. This CDR3 reads CASSYSQNNSPLHF. The CDR3 region has the DNA TGTGCCAGCAGTTACTCACAGAATAATTCACCCCTCCACTTT.

The rearrangement links TRBV29-1 to TRBJ1-2, with D possibly TRBD1 on 6 matching bases. The V end was cut by 1 base, the J end by 6 bases, with 9 bases between. This CDR3 has 12 residues. Germline V lookup: CDR1 SQVTM, CDR2 ANQGSEA. CDR3 region: CSVEGSGDGYTF. The CDR3 DNA reads TGCAGCGTTGAAGGTTCAGGGGATGGCTACACCTTC. Using reference TRBV29-1 and TRBJ1-2 for the parts outside the CDR3, the full variable domain is SAVISQKPSRDICQRGTSLTIQCQVDSQVTMMFWYRQQPGQSLTLIATANQGSEATYESGFVIDKFPISRPNLTFSTLTVSNMSPEDSSIYLCSVEGSGDGYTFGSGTRLTVV.

This clone was observed once. The CDR3 bases are TGTGCCAGCAGCAAAGCCCGGACTAGCGGGGGGGCAAATGAGCAGTTCTTC. It specifies CASSKARTSGGANEQFF. The rearrangement links TRBV7-6 to TRBJ2-1; 15 bases are a match to TRBD2. This CDR3 spans 17 amino acids. V lost 5 bases and J lost 7; bases outside the gene matches: 9. The germline gives CDR1 SGHVS, CDR2 FNYEAQ.

This clone was detected a few times. The chain joins TRBV6-5 to TRBJ1-6; D is perhaps TRBD1 (6 bases). CDR1 is MNHEY and CDR2 is SVGAGI in the germline V gene. V was shortened by 6 bases and J by 6 bases, with 15 bases between the two germline ends. The CDR3 runs to 15 residues. The DNA for the CDR3 is TGTGCCAGCAGACCCCAACAGGGTGGTAATTCACCCCTCCACTTT. It specifies CASRPQQGGNSPLHF.

The chain uses TRBV19 and TRBJ1-5; a weak D match, TRBD1 (6 bases). CDR1 and CDR2 (germline): LNHDA, SQIVND (reference sequence). This CDR3 has 15 residues. V was cut by 3 bases and J by 10 bases, with 19 bases left in between. The CDR3 reads CASSITSGRGHPQHF. Here the CDR3 DNA reads TGTGCCAGTAGTATCACCTCCGGCAGGGGTCATCCCCAGCATTTT.

This clone has only one observation. The chain carries TRBV5-6 and TRBJ2-1; 9 bases fit TRBD1. The CDR3 extends over 16 amino acids. With V trimmed by 0 bases and J by 3 bases, 4 bases remained unmatched. Germline V lookup: CDR1 SGHDT, CDR2 YYEEEE. CDR3 DNA: TGTGCCAGCAGCTTGGTGTGGACAGGGGTCTACAATGAGCAGTTCTTC. The encoded protein is CASSLVWTGVYNEQFF.